A selection of T cell receptor beta chains follows, all from one sample in a study of T cell responses to AZD1222 COVID-19 vaccine. Only in-frame clones appear in the TCRdb table, and some are missing; sequencing was by immunoSEQ multiplex PCR. The sample has about 86,000 clones, approximately 85% seen once; the top ten hold about 6%. The sequencing here drew on peripheral blood, taken on day 0 of AZD1222 vaccination. All receptors derive from an adult in good health. Each CDR3 is given with its conserved first and last residue. A D gene is named only where the DNA matches it firmly. A clone size is listed for some rows: how often the clone was seen (once, few, many), or a class if it is expanded.

CDR3aa | CDR3nt | v_gene | abundance | j_gene | d_gene
CASSEQGHQPQHF | TGTGCCAGCAGTGAACAGGGGCATCAGCCCCAGCATTTT | TRBV6-1 | - | TRBJ1-5 | -
CASSLGQGYSSGANVLTF | TGCGCCAGCAGCCTAGGACAGGGCTATAGCTCTGGGGCCAACGTCCTGACTTTC | TRBV4-3 | - | TRBJ2-6 | TRBD1
CASSGLAGGDEQFF | TGCGCCAGCAGTGGACTAGCGGGAGGTGACGAGCAGTTCTTC | TRBV10-1 | once | TRBJ2-1 | TRBD2
CASRYLADNEQFF | TGTGCCAGCAGGTATTTAGCGGACAATGAGCAGTTCTTC | TRBV7-9 | - | TRBJ2-1 | -
CASSSAGNTEAFF | TGTGCCAGCAGTTCCGCGGGTAACACTGAAGCTTTCTTT | TRBV28 | - | TRBJ1-1 | -
CASSQDLGSGGYTF | TGTGCCAGCAGCCAAGATCTGGGTTCCGGGGGCTACACCTTC | TRBV14 | once | TRBJ1-2 | -
CAGIPLGQADSYEQYF | TGTGCCGGCATACCTCTGGGACAGGCGGACTCCTACGAGCAGTACTTC | TRBV2 | - | TRBJ2-7 | TRBD1
CASSQAGTYGYTF | TGCGCCAGCAGCCAAGCAGGGACCTATGGCTACACCTTC | TRBV4-3 | - | TRBJ1-2 | -
CAWRWQAVAQFF | TGTGCCTGGAGGTGGCAGGCTGTCGCGCAGTTCTTC | TRBV30 | - | TRBJ2-1 | -
CASSQGADALDTEAFF | TGTGCCAGCAGCCAAGGTGCTGACGCTCTGGACACTGAAGCTTTCTTT | TRBV3-1/TRBV3-2 | - | TRBJ1-1 | -
CASSPRPLAGGTGELFF | TGTGCCAGCAGCCCTAGGCCTCTAGCGGGAGGAACCGGGGAGCTGTTTTTT | TRBV3-1/TRBV3-2 | - | TRBJ2-2 | TRBD2
CASSYAGDTQYF | TGTGCCAGCAGCTATGCGGGAGATACGCAGTATTTT | TRBV5-5 | - | TRBJ2-3 | -
CASSRRGSYEQYF | TGTGCCAGTAGTCGCAGGGGATCCTACGAGCAGTACTTC | TRBV19 | - | TRBJ2-7 | -
CASIRTGGTGDEQYF | TGTGCCAGCATTCGGACAGGTGGGACCGGGGACGAGCAGTACTTC | TRBV2 | - | TRBJ2-7 | TRBD1
CSVEVGFDTDTQYF | TGCAGCGTTGAGGTAGGGTTCGACACAGATACGCAGTATTTT | TRBV29-1 | - | TRBJ2-3 | -
CASSQVPGPSGNTIYF | TGCGCCAGCAGCCAAGTCCCAGGACCCTCTGGAAACACCATATATTTT | TRBV4-1 | once | TRBJ1-3 | -
CASSLIDRGTEAFF | TGTGCCAGCAGCTTGATCGACAGGGGCACTGAAGCTTTCTTT | TRBV5-4 | - | TRBJ1-1 | TRBD1
CASSSLVGGDTEAFF | TGTGCCAGCAGCTCCCTCGTCGGGGGGGACACTGAAGCTTTCTTT | TRBV7-9 | - | TRBJ1-1 | -
CASSLVPPNRNTEAFF | TGTGCCAGCAGTTTGGTCCCCCCCAACAGGAACACTGAAGCTTTCTTT | TRBV27 | few | TRBJ1-1 | -
CASHLLAGVETQYF | TGTGCCAGCCACCTACTAGCGGGAGTAGAGACCCAGTACTTC | TRBV2 | - | TRBJ2-5 | TRBD2
CASSRDTNSPLHF | TGTGCCAGCAGTAGGGACACGAATTCACCCCTCCACTTT | TRBV5-4 | - | TRBJ1-6 | -
CSARGGETQYF | TGCAGTGCTAGAGGGGGAGAGACCCAGTACTTC | TRBV20-1 | - | TRBJ2-5 | -
CASSLVGPRNTEAFF | TGTGCCAGCAGCTTGGTGGGCCCCCGGAACACTGAAGCTTTCTTT | TRBV5-4 | - | TRBJ1-1 | -
CASSSLGGGEAFF | TGTGCCAGCAGCTCTCTGGGAGGAGGTGAAGCTTTCTTT | TRBV3-1/TRBV3-2 | - | TRBJ1-1 | -
CASRDRDNPAAKNIQYF | TGCGCCAGCAGGGACCGGGACAACCCAGCAGCCAAAAACATTCAGTACTTC | TRBV10-2 | - | TRBJ2-4 | -